The 30 T cell receptor beta chains below all came from one sample that was sequenced in a study of identical twins. TCRdb reanalysed the 5' RACE reads using MiXCR and keeps one entry per CDR3 protein. The table lists 350,000 to 450,000 distinct CDR3 sequences, approximately 17% of them singletons. The specimen was naive T cells sorted from blood. All receptors come from a man aged 45-65 years in good health.

The sample holds many counts of this clonotype. The chain is built from TRBV29-1 and TRBJ1-3; no clear D gene. This CDR3 is built from 13 residues. Germline V gene sequence: CDR1 SQVTM, CDR2 ANQGSEA. V shed 7 bases and J shed 2 bases, with 12 bases lying between them. The CDR3 DNA reads TGCAGCGCTACTCGGCGTGCTGGAAACACCATATATTTT. This sequence encodes CSATRRAGNTIYF.

This clonotype was recorded a few times. The chain joins TRBV27 to TRBJ2-7, with a weak D call TRBD2 (5 bases). V lost 4 bases and J lost 6, with 13 bases in between. Germline CDR1 is MNHEY and CDR2 is SMNVEV (reference sequence). The CDR3 loop spans 13 amino acids. Here the CDR3 DNA reads TGTGCCAGCAGTTGGGGAACTAGATTCGAGCAGTACTTC. Encoded protein: CASSWGTRFEQYF.

The chain uses TRBV4-3 and TRBJ2-5; possibly TRBD1 for D (6 bases). Germline V gene data show CDR1 as LGHNA and CDR2 as YSLEER. The CDR3 spans 15 residues. V lost 4 bases and J lost 5, with 17 bases in between. CDR3 in amino acids: CASSLEGQLGETQYF. The DNA of the CDR3 is TGCGCCAGCAGCCTCGAAGGACAGCTCGGGGAGACCCAGTACTTC.

This clonotype was observed a few times. The chain uses TRBV29-1 and TRBJ2-3; the match to TRBD2 covers 12 bases. Germline CDR1 and CDR2: SQVTM and ANQGSEA. The V segment lost 6 bases and the J segment 0 bases; nucleotides outside the gene matches: 1. This CDR3 region has 14 residues. The CDR3, as DNA: TGCAGCGTAGGACTAGCGGGAAGCACAGATACGCAGTATTTT. This sequence encodes CSVGLAGSTDTQYF.

This chain uses TRBV4-3 with TRBJ2-1, with D maybe TRBD2 (6 bases). V lost 1 base and J lost 7, with 14 bases in between. The CDR3 runs to 15 residues. Germline CDR1 and CDR2: LGHNA and YSLEER. CDR3 sequence: CASSQVRELPNEQFF. The CDR3 DNA is TGCGCCAGCAGCCAAGTACGGGAGCTCCCAAATGAGCAGTTCTTC.

The chain joins TRBV10-3 to TRBJ2-6; TRBD1 matches 9 bases. Germline V gene data show CDR1 as ENHRY and CDR2 as SYGVKD. The V gene end was trimmed by 4 bases and the J gene end by 1 base; junction bases not matched to a gene: 5. This CDR3 contains 17 residues. This chain's CDR3 is CAISGGQGPSGANVLTF. In nucleotides, the CDR3 is TGTGCCATCAGTGGGGGACAGGGACCATCTGGGGCCAACGTCCTGACTTTC.

This clonotype appeared many times. The V gene is TRBV5-1, the J gene TRBJ1-6; 8 bases are shared with TRBD1. Per germline, CDR1 SGHRS and CDR2 YFSETQ. CDR3 size: 15 residues. With 2 bases clipped from V and 5 bases from J, the junction kept 3 bases outside the gene matches. The CDR3 sequence: CASSLRQGNNSPLHF. In nucleotides, the CDR3 is TGCGCCAGCAGCTTAAGACAGGGGAATAATTCACCCCTCCACTTT.

V usage is TRBV29-1 and J usage is TRBJ2-7; 10 positions match TRBD1. The length of the CDR3 is 15 residues. Germline assignment: CDR1 SQVTM and CDR2 ANQGSEA. V was pared by 4 bases and J by 0 bases, with 6 bases of the junction left unmatched. In DNA form, the CDR3 reads TGCAGCGTTGGTTGGTGGGACAGGGGCTCCTACGAGCAGTACTTC. This codes for CSVGWWDRGSYEQYF.

The chain links TRBV15 to TRBJ1-5; possibly TRBD1 for D (5 bases). V dropped 3 bases and J dropped 7 bases, with 16 bases sitting between them. The CDR3 loop spans 15 amino acids. Germline V gives CDR1 LNHNV, CDR2 YYDKDF (reference sequence). DNA for the CDR3: TGTGCCACCAGCAGGGAGGGACGACTGAGGCAGCCCCAGCATTTT. Its translation is CATSREGRLRQPQHF.

This clonotype was counted many times. The rearrangement uses TRBV12-3 or TRBV12-4 and TRBJ2-3; D is ambiguous. V lost 7 bases to trimming and J lost 8 bases, with 13 bases between them. The CDR3 covers 12 residues. The CDR3 sequence is CASISGSSTQYF. The CDR3 nucleotides read TGTGCCAGCATCTCAGGCAGTAGTACGCAGTATTTT.

This clonotype has more than one count but fewer than ten. The V and J genes are TRBV10-3 and TRBJ2-3; D perhaps matches TRBD1 (6 bases). CDR3 size: 14 residues. Trimming took off 3 bases at V and 2 bases at J, with 9 bases between the two ends. Germline CDR1 and CDR2: ENHRY and SYGVKD. The CDR3 loop reads CAISDGQFTDTQYF. For the CDR3, the DNA is TGTGCCATCAGTGATGGACAGTTCACAGATACGCAGTATTTT.

At least ten counts were recorded for this clonotype. The chain carries TRBV5-1 and TRBJ2-7, with D unclear. This CDR3 is built from 16 residues. Germline V gives CDR1 SGHRS, CDR2 YFSETQ. V lost 0 bases, J lost 0 bases, and 13 bases lay in between. In nucleotides, the CDR3 is TGCGCCAGCAGCTTGGTTAGAGCTCCCCTCTCCTACGAGCAGTACTTC. Amino acids: CASSLVRAPLSYEQYF.

This clonotype has ten or more counts. This chain joins TRBV29-1 and TRBJ2-6; D is unclear. The CDR3 extends over 14 amino acids. V was trimmed by 4 bases and J by 1 base, leaving 8 bases between them. Germline V CDR1 and CDR2: SQVTM, ANQGSEA. This CDR3 reads CSVAPGSGANVLTF. As DNA, the CDR3 is TGCAGCGTTGCCCCAGGATCTGGGGCCAACGTCCTGACTTTC. Complete variable domain (other parts from reference TRBV29-1 and TRBJ2-6): SAVISQKPSRDICQRGTSLTIQCQVDSQVTMMFWYRQQPGQSLTLIATANQGSEATYESGFVIDKFPISRPNLTFSTLTVSNMSPEDSSIYLCSVAPGSGANVLTFGAGSRLTVL.

A single count supports this clonotype. This rearrangement joins TRBV28 to TRBJ2-1, with no clear D. Looked up from germline, CDR1 is MDHEN and CDR2 is SYDVKM. This CDR3 has 16 amino acids. V was trimmed by 4 bases and J by 1 base, leaving 14 bases between them. The CDR3 protein is CASSSDGVSSYNEQFF. In DNA form, the CDR3 reads TGTGCCAGCAGTTCGGACGGAGTATCATCCTACAATGAGCAGTTCTTC.

V and J are TRBV20-1 and TRBJ2-4, with 9 bases lining up with TRBD2. The length of the CDR3 is 15 residues. Trimming took 3 bases from V and 7 from J; bases not matched to a gene: 10. The germline gives CDR1 DFQATT, CDR2 SNEGSKA (reference sequence). The CDR3 sequence: CSARKVAGARNIQYF. CDR3 DNA: TGCAGTGCTAGGAAGGTAGCGGGAGCCCGGAACATTCAGTACTTC.

Ten or more counts support this clonotype. This chain links TRBV6-2 or TRBV6-3 with TRBJ2-3; D is undetermined. The CDR3 is 12 amino acids. Germline CDR1 reads MNHEY; CDR2 reads SVGEGT. Between the trimmed V and J ends, which lost 6 bases and 4 bases, there was a span of 8 bases. CDR3 residues: CASRLAPDTQYF. CDR3 sequence (DNA): TGTGCCAGCAGATTAGCCCCAGATACGCAGTATTTT.

V gene TRBV11-2 combines with J gene TRBJ2-1; 12 positions agree with TRBD2. The CDR3 runs 16 residues. Germline V gene lookup returns CDR1 SGHAT and CDR2 FQNNGV. After removal of 4 bases from V and 8 bases from J, the junction contained 9 bases not matched to a gene. The CDR3 sequence is CASSSIPLAGGDEQFF. DNA for the CDR3: TGTGCCAGCAGCTCTATTCCTCTAGCGGGGGGGGATGAGCAGTTCTTC.

This clonotype appeared a few times. The genes are TRBV5-8 and TRBJ2-2; no definite D call. V was cut by 2 bases and J by 5 bases, with 16 bases left in between. The germline V gene has CDR1 SGHTS and CDR2 YDEGEE. The CDR3 totals 16 residues. In DNA form, the CDR3 reads TGTGCCAGCAGCTTATACGGGTTGGCGGTAACCGGGGAGCTGTTTTTT. As protein: CASSLYGLAVTGELFF.

The CDR3 here is CASSVEVGPATQYF. CDR3 nucleotides: TGTGCCAGCAGCGTAGAGGTGGGACCCGCGACCCAGTACTTC. The rearrangement uses TRBV9 and TRBJ2-5; D tentatively fits TRBD1 or TRBD2 (5 bases each). V dropped 0 bases and J dropped 7 bases, with 13 bases sitting between them. CDR1 SGDLS and CDR2 YYNGEE come from the germline V gene. There are 14 residues in the CDR3. The whole variable domain, remainder taken from reference TRBV9 and TRBJ2-5, is DSGVTQTPKHLITATGQRVTLRCSPRSGDLSVYWYQQSLDQGLQFLIQYYNGEERAKGNILERFSAQQFPDLHSELNLSSLELGDSALYFCASSVEVGPATQYFGPGTRLLVL.

This clonotype was detected once. The chain uses TRBV15 and TRBJ2-3; 7 positions match TRBD2. V gave up 2 bases and J gave up 0 bases; unmatched junction bases: 8. The CDR3 totals 17 residues. Germline assignment: CDR1 LNHNV and CDR2 YYDKDF (reference sequence). The CDR3, as DNA: TGTGCCACCAGCAGATCGATCCTAGCGGTTAGCACAGATACGCAGTATTTT. Translated, it gives CATSRSILAVSTDTQYF.

The sample holds a few counts of this clonotype. V is TRBV29-1 and J is TRBJ2-2; D is possibly TRBD1 (6 bases). V was cut by 7 bases and J by 7 bases, with 13 bases left in between. The CDR3 has 12 amino acids. Germline assignment: CDR1 SQVTM and CDR2 ANQGSEA. The CDR3 here is CSAITGYGELFF. Written as DNA, the CDR3 is TGCAGCGCCATAACAGGGTACGGGGAGCTGTTTTTT.

This clonotype has at least ten counts. The J gene is TRBJ2-7, the V gene TRBV18, with 7 positions matching TRBD2. The germline CDR1 and CDR2 sequences are KGHSH and LQKENI. The CDR3 is 14 amino acids. Trimming at V came to 3 bases and at J to 3 bases, leaving 5 bases not matched to a gene. The CDR3 bases are TGTGCCAGCTCACCCCGGGGACTACTCTACGAGCAGTACTTC. Residues: CASSPRGLLYEQYF. The entire variable domain, with the rest obtained from reference TRBV18 and TRBJ2-7, is as follows: NAGVMQNPRHLVRRRGQEARLRCSPMKGHSHVYWYRQLPEEGLKFMVYLQKENIIDESGMPKERFSAEFPKEGPSILRIQQVVRGDSAAYFCASSPRGLLYEQYFGPGTRLTVT.

In its sample, this clonotype was seen once. The rearrangement joins TRBV6-4 to TRBJ2-3; TRBD2 matches 7 bases. The germline gives CDR1 MRHNA, CDR2 SNTAGT. Losses at the gene ends were 3 bases for V and 3 bases for J; bases not matched to a gene: 3. CDR3 size: 14 residues. DNA of the CDR3: TGTGCCAGCAGTGAAGCGGGGAGGACAGATACGCAGTATTTT. Protein: CASSEAGRTDTQYF.

This clonotype was detected many times. CDR3 protein: CASQDRGQIKNIQYF. The CDR3 DNA is TGTGCCAGCCAGGACAGGGGCCAGATAAAAAACATTCAGTACTTC. The chain carries TRBV6-2 or TRBV6-3 and TRBJ2-4; the match to TRBD1 covers 9 bases. In germline, CDR1 is MNHEY, CDR2 SVGEGT. The ends lost 8 bases at V and 4 bases at J; junction bases unmatched: 9. This CDR3 is 15 amino acids long.

The chain uses TRBV12-3 or TRBV12-4 and TRBJ1-1; D possibly corresponds to TRBD1 (6 bases). This CDR3 spans 16 amino acids. The ends were cut back, 1 base at V and 3 bases at J, with 15 bases in the middle. As DNA, the CDR3 is TGTGCCAGCAGTTTAGTATTAAGGGGGGGGGACACTGAAGCTTTCTTT. Amino acids: CASSLVLRGGDTEAFF.

The rearrangement joins TRBV5-1 to TRBJ1-4; TRBD1 matches 7 bases. The germline gives CDR1 SGHRS, CDR2 YFSETQ. The CDR3 sequence is 14 residues long. The V and J ends lost 1 base and 5 bases, in that order; junction bases with no gene match: 2. CDR3 in amino acids: CASSLQQGNEKLFF. In DNA form, the CDR3 reads TGCGCCAGCAGCTTGCAACAGGGGAATGAAAAACTGTTTTTT.

This clonotype was found a few times. The rearrangement joins TRBV12-3 or TRBV12-4 to TRBJ1-5; no clear D. The CDR3 extends over 15 amino acids. V lost 1 base, J lost 2 bases, and 9 bases lay in between. In nucleotides, the CDR3 is TGTGCCAGCAGTTTAGGGAGGGCTCGCAATCAGCCCCAGCATTTT. This codes for CASSLGRARNQPQHF.

This clonotype was picked up many times. V gene TRBV5-6 combines with J gene TRBJ2-2; 7 bases map to TRBD1. The CDR3 runs 16 residues. The junction had 6 bases not matched to a gene; V was cut back by 3 bases and J by 1 base. Germline V gene data show CDR1 as SGHDT and CDR2 as YYEEEE. In nucleotides, the CDR3 is TGTGCCAGCAGCTCGTGGACAGGAGTGAACACCGGGGAGCTGTTTTTT. It yields the protein CASSSWTGVNTGELFF.

This clonotype occurred many times. The rearrangement uses TRBV4-3 and TRBJ2-1, with unresolved D. Trimming removed 0 bases at V and 3 bases at J, with 9 bases between. The CDR3 runs to 15 residues. Germline CDR1 LGHNA, CDR2 YSLEER. In DNA form, the CDR3 reads TGCGCCAGCAGCCAAGACTGGGGTTACTACAATGAGCAGTTCTTC. Translation: CASSQDWGYYNEQFF.

Points on this clonotype: A junction boundary mismatches the germline segment, possibly from a read error. The chain uses TRBV27 and TRBJ2-5, with a possible D match to TRBD1 (6 bases). CDR3 length: 14 residues. Germline values: CDR1 MNHEY, CDR2 SMNVEV (reference sequence). The CDR3 sequence is CASRINWGQENQYF. CDR3 nucleotides: TGTGCCAGCAGGATAAACTGGGGGCAAGAGAACCAGTACTTC.